The clone carrying this T cell receptor (beta chain) has at least ten counts. Its antigen is undetermined. Trimming left V 8 bases short and J 4 bases short, with 17 bases between. CDR3 length: 14 residues. Cells sorted as Tregs were CD4+, CD25+ and CD127-/low. Full-length variable regions came from constant-region reverse primers plus semi-nested Nested Universal Primer A PCR. A single record per CDR3 protein comes from TCRdb applying MiXCR to the 5' RACE reads. The sample yields 32,000 or so distinct CDR3 sequences, 27% seen once. Study results and limitations: Tumor memory CD4+ T cell TCR gene usage was found to cluster with blood and lymph node memory CD4+ cells and with lymph node naive CD4+ cells. Larger-cohort validation covered only one TCR beta V-J rearrangement.

Sequencing was performed on tumor-infiltrating Tregs sorted from the breast tumor. The sequence was obtained from a female donor with breast cancer. V gene TRBV12-3 or TRBV12-4 combines with J gene TRBJ1-1, with D unresolved. The CDR3 nucleotides read TGTGCCAGCCTTCACTTTCCGGGTGGCACTGAAGCTTTCTTT. Protein sequence: CASLHFPGGTEAFF.